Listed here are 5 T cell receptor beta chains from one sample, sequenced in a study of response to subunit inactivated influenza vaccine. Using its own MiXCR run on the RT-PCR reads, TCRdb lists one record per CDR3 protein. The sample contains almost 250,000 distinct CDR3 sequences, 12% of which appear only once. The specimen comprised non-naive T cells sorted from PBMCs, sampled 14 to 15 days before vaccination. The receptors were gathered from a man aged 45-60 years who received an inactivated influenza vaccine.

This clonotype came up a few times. The CDR3: CASSFEGGPPFYNEQFF. The CDR3 nucleotides are TGTGCCAGCAGCTTTGAGGGGGGGCCCCCATTCTACAATGAGCAGTTCTTC. The genes are TRBV7-9 and TRBJ2-1; possible D gene TRBD2, 7 bases. Trimming removed 3 bases from V and 3 bases from J, with 18 bases in between. The CDR3 has 17 residues. Germline V lookup: CDR1 SEHNR, CDR2 FQNEAQ (reference sequence).

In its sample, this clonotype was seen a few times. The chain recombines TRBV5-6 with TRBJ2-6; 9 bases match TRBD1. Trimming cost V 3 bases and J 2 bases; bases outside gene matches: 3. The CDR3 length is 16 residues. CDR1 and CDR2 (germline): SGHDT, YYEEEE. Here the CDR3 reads CASSWGQGPGANVLTF. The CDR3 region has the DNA TGTGCCAGCAGCTGGGGACAGGGCCCTGGGGCCAACGTCCTGACTTTC.

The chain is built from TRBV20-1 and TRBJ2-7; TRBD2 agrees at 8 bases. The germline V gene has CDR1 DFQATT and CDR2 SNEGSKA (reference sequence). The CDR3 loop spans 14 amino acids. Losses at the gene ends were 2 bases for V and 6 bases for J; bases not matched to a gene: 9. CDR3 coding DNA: TGCAGTGCTAGACCTAGCGGGCTCCGTAGCGAGCAGTACTTC. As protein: CSARPSGLRSEQYF.

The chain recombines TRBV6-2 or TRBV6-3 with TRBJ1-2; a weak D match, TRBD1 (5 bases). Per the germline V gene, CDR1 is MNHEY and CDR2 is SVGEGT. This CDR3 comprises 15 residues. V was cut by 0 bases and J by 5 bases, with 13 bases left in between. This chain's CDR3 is CASSYSFAGDYGYTF. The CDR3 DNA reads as TGTGCCAGCAGTTACTCGTTTGCGGGGGATTATGGCTACACCTTC.

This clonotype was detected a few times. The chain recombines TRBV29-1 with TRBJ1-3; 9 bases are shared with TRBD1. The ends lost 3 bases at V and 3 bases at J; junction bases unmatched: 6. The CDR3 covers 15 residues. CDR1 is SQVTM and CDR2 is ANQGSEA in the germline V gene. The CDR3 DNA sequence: TGCAGCGTTGAGGAACAGGGGGCATTTGGAAACACCATATATTTT. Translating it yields CSVEEQGAFGNTIYF.